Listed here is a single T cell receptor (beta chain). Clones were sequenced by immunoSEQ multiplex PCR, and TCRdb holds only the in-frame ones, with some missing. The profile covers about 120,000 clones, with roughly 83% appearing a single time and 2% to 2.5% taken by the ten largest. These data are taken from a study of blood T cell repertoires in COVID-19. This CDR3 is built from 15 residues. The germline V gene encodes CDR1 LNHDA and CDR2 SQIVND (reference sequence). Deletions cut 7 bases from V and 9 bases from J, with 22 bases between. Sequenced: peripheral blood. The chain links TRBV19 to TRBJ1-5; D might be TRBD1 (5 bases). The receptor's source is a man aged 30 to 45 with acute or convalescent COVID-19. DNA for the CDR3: TGTGCCAGTACCCCCCATCGTGGGGGGTCCGGGCCCCAGCATTTT. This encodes CASTPHRGGSGPQHF.